This record concerns one TCR beta chain sequence. Original data processing: Amplifying reference gene primers gave estimates of nucleated cell counts. The protocol was immunoSEQ multiplex PCR, while the TCRdb copy is restricted to in-frame clones and leaves out a portion. The V and J calls and clone size were taken over from that table, and D and trimming were inferred from the DNA. The top ten clones hold 3.5% to 4% of a sample with a few hundred thousand clones, roughly 86% of them seen once. The data were obtained in a study of blood T cell repertoires in COVID-19. Study background: Both acute and convalescent COVID-19 samples were obtained from the United States, Italy and Spain. From T cells, B-cell-depleted T cells, or PBMCs came the material, which was cDNA or gDNA.

With 5 bases clipped from V and 5 bases from J, the junction kept 7 bases outside the gene matches. CDR3 length: 15 residues. Germline CDR1 LGHDT, CDR2 YNNKEL (reference sequence). This rearrangement joins TRBV3-1 (or the pseudogene TRBV3-2) to TRBJ2-2; 8 positions match TRBD2. The source of this sequence is a man between 18 and 35 years old with active or convalescent COVID-19. Sequences were obtained from peripheral blood. The CDR3 DNA sequence: TGTGCCAGCAGCACTCGGACTAGCTCTACCGGGGAGCTGTTTTTT. Residues: CASSTRTSSTGELFF.